This is a list of T cell receptor beta chains from one sample in a study of blood T cell repertoires in COVID-19. This table comes from immunoSEQ multiplex PCR, and its TCRdb copy is limited to in-frame clones, with some not included. Of about 320,000 clones detected, roughly 91% appear once; the ten largest clones hold around 10%. Material for sequencing was peripheral blood. These receptors were collected from a woman aged 30 to 39 with COVID-19, enrolled during active disease. Each CDR3 is given with its conserved first and last residue. The D gene is left open where the match is weak. Clone size is given for some rows only: seen once, a few or many times, or a class if the clone is expanded.

NA	TRBV7-6	TRBD1	TRBJ2-5	CASSRTGRFGETQYF	TGTGCCAGCAGCCGGACAGGGAGATTCGGGGAGACCCAGTACTTC
NA	TRBV15	TRBD1	TRBJ1-5	CATSRERGGSNQPQHF	TGTGCCACCAGCAGAGAACGAGGGGGCAGCAATCAGCCCCAGCATTTT
NA	TRBV4-1	NA	TRBJ2-5	CASSPNGETQYF	TGCGCCAGCAGCCCCAACGGAGAGACCCAGTACTTC
NA	TRBV5-1	NA	TRBJ1-5	CASTTGESYSNQPQHF	TGCGCCAGCACCACGGGGGAAAGCTATAGCAATCAGCCCCAGCATTTT
once	TRBV27	TRBD1	TRBJ2-3	CASSPRQGDTQYF	TGTGCCAGCAGTCCCCGACAGGGAGATACGCAGTATTTT
NA	TRBV18	TRBD1	TRBJ1-3	CASSPDPGQGKSGNTIYF	TGTGCCAGCTCACCGGATCCGGGACAGGGGAAATCTGGAAACACCATATATTTT
NA	TRBV11-2	TRBD1	TRBJ2-7	CASSSWDRGNYEQYF	TGTGCCAGCAGCTCATGGGACAGGGGGAACTACGAGCAGTACTTC
NA	TRBV3-1/TRBV3-2	NA	TRBJ2-5	CASSSMTGQETQYF	TGTGCCAGCAGCTCAATGACAGGCCAAGAGACCCAGTACTTC
NA	TRBV2	NA	TRBJ1-1	CASSVRRVPEAFF	TGTGCCAGCAGTGTAAGGAGGGTCCCTGAAGCTTTCTTT
NA	TRBV6-5	TRBD1	TRBJ2-1	CANRDRTGLNEQFF	TGTGCCAACAGAGATCGGACAGGACTCAATGAGCAGTTCTTC
NA	TRBV10-2	NA	TRBJ1-2	CASTKTGSGNYGYTF	TGCGCCAGCACCAAAACAGGGAGTGGTAACTATGGCTACACCTTC
NA	TRBV4-1	TRBD2	TRBJ2-1	CASSQAAGGRNEQFF	TGCGCCAGCAGCCAAGCGGCGGGGGGGCGCAATGAGCAGTTCTTC
NA	TRBV9	NA	TRBJ1-6	CASSVEPGDGNSPLHF	TGTGCCAGCAGCGTAGAGCCAGGGGATGGTAATTCACCCCTCCACTTT
NA	TRBV4-2	TRBD2	TRBJ2-1	CASSGGLAGVYNEQFF	TGTGCCAGCAGCGGGGGACTAGCGGGAGTTTACAATGAGCAGTTCTTC
NA	TRBV28	NA	TRBJ2-7	CASSFPVPGTYEQYF	TGTGCCAGCAGTTTCCCGGTCCCAGGGACCTACGAGCAGTACTTC
NA	TRBV7-2	NA	TRBJ2-1	CASSLRRGLHNEQFF	TGTGCCAGCAGCTTAAGGCGGGGGCTACACAATGAGCAGTTCTTC
NA	TRBV19	TRBD2	TRBJ2-1	CASSKGSGGAYEQFF	TGTGCCAGTAGTAAGGGTAGCGGGGGGGCCTATGAGCAGTTCTTC
NA	TRBV25-1	NA	TRBJ1-4	CASSVGAWEKLFF	TGTGCCAGCAGTGTTGGGGCATGGGAAAAACTGTTTTTT
NA	TRBV6-1	NA	TRBJ1-5	CASSEASRGGQPQHF	TGTGCCAGCAGTGAAGCGAGTAGGGGCGGACAGCCCCAGCATTTT
NA	TRBV13	TRBD2	TRBJ2-1	CASSLWERGDNEQFF	TGTGCCAGCAGCTTATGGGAGCGGGGCGACAATGAGCAGTTCTTC
few	TRBV11-2	NA	TRBJ1-1	CASSLTRGGRVTEAFF	TGTGCCAGCAGCCTCACCCGGGGAGGGCGGGTCACTGAAGCTTTCTTT
NA	TRBV5-1	NA	TRBJ2-5	CASSLTGRIRETQYF	TGCGCCAGCAGCTTAACGGGGAGGATCCGGGAGACCCAGTACTTC
NA	TRBV12-3/TRBV12-4	NA	TRBJ1-1	CASSLARPTEAFF	TGTGCCAGCAGTTTAGCGCGTCCCACTGAAGCTTTCTTT
NA	TRBV19	NA	TRBJ2-1	CASSTLANNEQFF	TGTGCCAGTAGTACGCTAGCGAACAATGAGCAGTTCTTC
NA	TRBV11-2	NA	TRBJ1-1	CASSLESTGWTFF	TGTGCCAGCAGCTTAGAATCCACAGGATGGACTTTCTTT
NA	TRBV19	NA	TRBJ1-1	CASRPTGYGNTEAFF	TGTGCCAGTAGGCCTACAGGGTATGGGAACACTGAAGCTTTCTTT
NA	TRBV3-1/TRBV3-2	TRBD1	TRBJ1-3	CASSPRTGTTWGNTIYF	TGTGCCAGCAGCCCGCGGACAGGGACGACGTGGGGAAACACCATATATTTT
NA	TRBV2	NA	TRBJ1-4	CASSEEGEWGLATNEKLFF	TGTGCCAGCAGTGAAGAGGGGGAATGGGGCCTTGCAACTAATGAAAAACTGTTTTTT
few	TRBV11-1	TRBD1	TRBJ2-3	CASGKTGGADTQYF	TGTGCCAGCGGGAAAACAGGGGGAGCAGATACGCAGTATTTT
NA	TRBV6-5	NA	TRBJ1-5	CASTQTAYSNQPQHF	TGTGCCAGCACCCAAACAGCTTATAGCAATCAGCCCCAGCATTTT
NA	TRBV6-1	TRBD2	TRBJ2-2	CASNEGAGGLNTGELFF	TGTGCCAGCAATGAAGGAGCGGGGGGGCTGAACACCGGGGAGCTGTTTTTT
NA	TRBV30	TRBD1	TRBJ1-2	CAWSAGQGTYGYTF	TGTGCCTGGAGTGCGGGACAGGGAACCTATGGCTACACCTTC
NA	TRBV7-9	NA	TRBJ2-1	CASSLEVRGRYNEQFF	TGTGCCAGCAGCTTAGAGGTCAGGGGTAGGTACAATGAGCAGTTCTTC
NA	TRBV18	TRBD1	TRBJ2-1	CASSRGTGADEQFF	TGTGCCAGCTCTCGCGGGACAGGGGCCGATGAGCAGTTCTTC
NA	TRBV24-1	TRBD1	TRBJ2-1	CATSESGTGKGWEQFF	TGTGCCACCAGTGAATCCGGGACAGGGAAGGGGTGGGAGCAGTTCTTC
NA	TRBV12-3/TRBV12-4	NA	TRBJ1-5	CASSFRGNQPQHF	TGTGCCAGCAGTTTCCGGGGGAATCAGCCCCAGCATTTT
once	TRBV9	NA	TRBJ1-5	CASSAPGGVEGSNQPQHF	TGTGCCAGCAGCGCCCCGGGTGGGGTGGAGGGGAGCAATCAGCCCCAGCATTTT
few	TRBV3-1/TRBV3-2	NA	TRBJ1-2	CASSQGGDPYGYTF	TGTGCCAGCAGCCAAGGCGGTGATCCGTATGGCTACACCTTC
NA	TRBV5-4	TRBD2	TRBJ2-3	CASSFPTSGAITDTQYF	TGTGCCAGCAGCTTCCCGACTAGCGGGGCGATCACAGATACGCAGTATTTT
few	TRBV27	NA	TRBJ2-3	CASSWWGETDTQYF	TGTGCCAGCAGTTGGTGGGGGGAAACAGATACGCAGTATTTT
NA	TRBV7-9	NA	TRBJ1-3	CASSPTGRSSGNTIYF	TGTGCCAGCAGCCCTACGGGTAGAAGCTCTGGAAACACCATATATTTT
NA	TRBV18	NA	TRBJ1-2	CASSQTGTEANYGYTF	TGTGCCAGCTCTCAAACCGGGACTGAAGCTAACTATGGCTACACCTTC
NA	TRBV6-1	TRBD1	TRBJ1-5	CASSEVQGIDQPQHF	TGTGCCAGCAGTGAAGTACAGGGGATAGATCAGCCCCAGCATTTT
NA	TRBV5-1	NA	TRBJ2-3	CASTPIGQPTDTQYF	TGCGCCAGCACCCCGATAGGACAGCCCACAGATACGCAGTATTTT
NA	TRBV4-2	TRBD2	TRBJ2-7	CASSQVSGGKANEQYF	TGTGCCAGCAGCCAAGTATCCGGGGGGAAGGCCAACGAGCAGTACTTC
NA	TRBV7-9	NA	TRBJ1-6	CASSKYRRTHSPLHF	TGTGCCAGCAGCAAATACAGGAGAACTCATTCACCCCTCCACTTT
NA	TRBV5-1	TRBD2	TRBJ2-1	CASSPGLAGSYNEQFF	TGCGCCAGCAGCCCCGGACTAGCGGGGTCCTACAATGAGCAGTTCTTC